The T cell receptor beta chain described here comes from a study of T cells after yellow fever vaccination. Whole-study context: SMART-Seq v4 Ultra Low Input prepared libraries from low-cell fractions.

Each CDR3 protein is one row after TCRdb ran MiXCR on the 5' RACE reads. The sample carries approximately 31,000 distinct CDR3 sequences, about 10% recorded once. This clonotype was detected only a few times. Its ends do not fully match the called genes, so a read error is possible. The CDR3 covers 18 residues. The origin of this receptor is a man between 18 and 29 years old who received the YFV17D yellow fever vaccine. The sample consisted of PBMCs, either bulk or a sorted T-cell subset (CD4+, CD8+, memory, or dextramer-sorted; not recorded which), taken about 2 weeks after the first yellow fever vaccination. This chain joins TRBV12-3 or TRBV12-4 and TRBJ1-4, with a weak D call TRBD1 (5 bases). This chain's CDR3 is CACSFSYGTGTTNEKLFF. CDR3 in DNA: TGTGCCTGCAGTTTCTCTTATGGGACGGGGACAACTAATGAAAAACTGTTTTTT.